These T cell receptor beta chains were read from a single sample in a study of CD8 T cells in ankylosing spondylitis. Via MiXCR, TCRdb re-called the 5' RACE reads, giving one row per CDR3 protein. The profile covers about 120,000 distinct CDR3 sequences, with roughly an eighth appearing a single time and approximately 3.1% taken by the ten largest. Sequenced material: blood, either unsorted or a sorted T cell fraction (not recorded which). All receptors come from a female donor with ankylosing spondylitis or in good health (not recorded which). The CDR3 runs from the conserved cysteine through the conserved F or W. D genes are given only for firm matches. The size of a clone is reported for some rows only, either as once, few or many, or as a class for expanded clones.

v_call: TRBV7-7
clone_size: many
d_call: .
j_call: TRBJ2-1
cdr3_aa: CASSLALSREQFF
cdr3_nt: TGTGCTAGCAGCTTAGCGCTTAGTCGTGAGCAGTTCTTC

v_call: TRBV20-1
clone_size: many
d_call: TRBD1
j_call: TRBJ1-5
cdr3_aa: CSASNSIGTGGQPQHF
cdr3_nt: TGCAGTGCCAGTAACTCCATTGGGACAGGAGGTCAGCCCCAGCATTTT

v_call: TRBV23-1
clone_size: .
d_call: .
j_call: TRBJ1-5
cdr3_aa: CASSPSRTGDNQPQHF
cdr3_nt: TGCGCCAGCAGTCCTTCGAGGACGGGAGACAATCAGCCCCAGCATTTT

v_call: TRBV5-1
clone_size: many
d_call: TRBD1
j_call: TRBJ2-1
cdr3_aa: CASSPGQGDYNEQFF
cdr3_nt: TGCGCCAGCAGCCCCGGACAGGGGGATTACAATGAGCAGTTCTTC

v_call: TRBV20-1
clone_size: many
d_call: TRBD1
j_call: TRBJ2-1
cdr3_aa: CSARALPGGLNEQFF
cdr3_nt: TGCAGTGCTAGAGCCCTGCCAGGGGGCCTCAATGAGCAGTTCTTC

v_call: TRBV24-1
clone_size: .
d_call: TRBD2
j_call: TRBJ2-7
cdr3_aa: CATSAGGAYEQYF
cdr3_nt: TGTGCCACCAGTGCGGGGGGAGCCTACGAGCAGTACTTC

v_call: TRBV15
clone_size: many
d_call: TRBD1
j_call: TRBJ2-3
cdr3_aa: CATSRELGGDRGDTQYF
cdr3_nt: TGTGCCACCAGCAGAGAGTTGGGTGGGGACAGGGGAGATACGCAGTATTTT

v_call: TRBV6-6
clone_size: once
d_call: .
j_call: TRBJ2-7
cdr3_aa: CASSYEPYEQYF
cdr3_nt: TGTGCCAGCAGTTACGAACCGTACGAGCAGTACTTC

v_call: TRBV12-3/TRBV12-4
clone_size: .
d_call: .
j_call: TRBJ1-2
cdr3_aa: CASSTQGGGYGYTF
cdr3_nt: TGTGCCAGCAGTACACAGGGTGGTGGCTATGGCTACACCTTC

v_call: TRBV5-1
clone_size: many
d_call: .
j_call: TRBJ2-1
cdr3_aa: CASSKGPANEQFF
cdr3_nt: TGCGCCAGCAGCAAGGGGCCTGCGAATGAGCAGTTCTTC

v_call: TRBV5-1
clone_size: few
d_call: TRBD2
j_call: TRBJ2-1
cdr3_aa: CASSLSLAGGNEQFF
cdr3_nt: TGCGCCAGCAGCTTGTCTCTAGCGGGAGGCAATGAGCAGTTCTTC

v_call: TRBV12-3/TRBV12-4
clone_size: many
d_call: .
j_call: TRBJ1-3
cdr3_aa: CASSFSDTGNTIYF
cdr3_nt: TGTGCCAGCAGTTTTTCCGACACTGGAAACACCATATATTTT

v_call: TRBV25-1
clone_size: many
d_call: TRBD1
j_call: TRBJ1-1
cdr3_aa: CASKGTENTEAFF
cdr3_nt: TGTGCCAGCAAGGGGACAGAGAACACTGAAGCTTTCTTT

v_call: TRBV7-2
clone_size: few
d_call: TRBD2
j_call: TRBJ2-3
cdr3_aa: CASSIPGTTTDTQYF
cdr3_nt: TGTGCCAGCAGCATCCCCGGGACTACAACAGATACGCAGTATTTT

v_call: TRBV20-1
clone_size: many
d_call: TRBD1
j_call: TRBJ2-7
cdr3_aa: CSADRGRSYEQYF
cdr3_nt: TGCAGTGCTGACAGGGGGCGATCCTACGAGCAGTACTTC

v_call: TRBV3-1
clone_size: many
d_call: .
j_call: TRBJ2-7
cdr3_aa: CASSHLDSFYEQYF
cdr3_nt: TGTGCCAGCAGCCACTTGGACTCTTTCTACGAGCAGTACTTC

v_call: TRBV7-2
clone_size: many
d_call: .
j_call: TRBJ1-5
cdr3_aa: CASSLGGTGNQPQHF
cdr3_nt: TGTGCCAGCAGCTTAGGGGGGACTGGCAATCAGCCCCAGCATTTT

v_call: TRBV20-1
clone_size: many
d_call: .
j_call: TRBJ1-3
cdr3_aa: CSRGAGNTIYF
cdr3_nt: TGCAGTCGGGGCGCCGGAAACACCATATATTTT

v_call: TRBV5-1
clone_size: many
d_call: .
j_call: TRBJ2-5
cdr3_aa: CASSSEAIQETQYF
cdr3_nt: TGCGCCAGCAGTTCTGAGGCGATACAAGAGACCCAGTACTTC

v_call: TRBV30
clone_size: many
d_call: .
j_call: TRBJ2-1
cdr3_aa: CAWAFGHNEQFF
cdr3_nt: TGTGCCTGGGCCTTCGGTCACAATGAGCAGTTCTTC

v_call: TRBV5-1
clone_size: many
d_call: TRBD1
j_call: TRBJ1-3
cdr3_aa: CASSLSGDRVSGNTIYF
cdr3_nt: TGCGCCAGCAGCTTGTCTGGGGACAGGGTCTCTGGAAACACCATATATTTT

v_call: TRBV20-1
clone_size: many
d_call: TRBD2
j_call: TRBJ2-3
cdr3_aa: CSALEGSGGDTQYF
cdr3_nt: TGCAGTGCTCTCGAAGGGAGCGGGGGAGATACGCAGTATTTT

v_call: TRBV20-1
clone_size: .
d_call: .
j_call: TRBJ2-3
cdr3_aa: CSDSSGEWGTDTQYF
cdr3_nt: TGCAGTGATTCATCTGGCGAGTGGGGCACAGATACGCAGTATTTT

v_call: TRBV28
clone_size: few
d_call: .
j_call: TRBJ2-5
cdr3_aa: CASSFGSPTFEQTQYF
cdr3_nt: TGTGCCAGCAGTTTTGGGTCCCCCACCTTCGAGCAGACCCAGTACTTC

v_call: TRBV2
clone_size: .
d_call: .
j_call: TRBJ1-2
cdr3_aa: CASSVTGSYGYTF
cdr3_nt: TGTGCCAGCAGCGTAACAGGGTCCTATGGCTACACCTTC

v_call: TRBV12-3/TRBV12-4
clone_size: .
d_call: .
j_call: TRBJ2-1
cdr3_aa: CASSLSLVNEQFF
cdr3_nt: TGTGCCAGCAGTTTGAGTTTAGTCAATGAGCAGTTCTTC

v_call: TRBV20-1
clone_size: .
d_call: .
j_call: TRBJ2-2
cdr3_aa: CSASVANTGELFF
cdr3_nt: TGCAGTGCTAGTGTCGCAAACACCGGGGAGCTGTTTTTT

v_call: TRBV10-3
clone_size: many
d_call: TRBD1
j_call: TRBJ2-3
cdr3_aa: CAISESAGGEDTQYF
cdr3_nt: TGTGCCATCAGTGAGTCGGCAGGGGGCGAGGATACGCAGTATTTT

v_call: TRBV6-1
clone_size: many
d_call: .
j_call: TRBJ1-5
cdr3_aa: CASRIGADKLSNQPQHF
cdr3_nt: TGTGCCAGCAGAATAGGGGCAGATAAACTTAGCAATCAGCCCCAGCATTTT

v_call: TRBV13
clone_size: .
d_call: TRBD1
j_call: TRBJ2-7
cdr3_aa: CASSHSGQGNEQYF
cdr3_nt: TGTGCCAGCAGCCATTCGGGACAGGGAAATGAGCAGTACTTC

v_call: TRBV3-1
clone_size: .
d_call: TRBD2
j_call: TRBJ2-7
cdr3_aa: CASSQVAGGPAYEQYF
cdr3_nt: TGTGCCAGCAGCCAAGTAGCGGGAGGGCCCGCCTACGAGCAGTACTTC

v_call: TRBV4-2
clone_size: many
d_call: TRBD2
j_call: TRBJ2-4
cdr3_aa: CASSQVLTSGANIQYF
cdr3_nt: TGTGCCAGCAGCCAAGTTTTGACTAGCGGGGCAAACATTCAGTACTTC

v_call: TRBV20-1
clone_size: .
d_call: .
j_call: TRBJ2-7
cdr3_aa: CSASPDSYERYF
cdr3_nt: TGCAGTGCCTCACCGGACTCCTACGAGCGGTACTTC

v_call: TRBV2
clone_size: many
d_call: .
j_call: TRBJ2-1
cdr3_aa: CASSRIGGNEQFF
cdr3_nt: TGTGCCAGCTCCCGGATAGGAGGTAATGAGCAGTTCTTC

v_call: TRBV5-5
clone_size: many
d_call: TRBD1
j_call: TRBJ2-5
cdr3_aa: CASSTGDRRQETQYF
cdr3_nt: TGTGCCAGCAGCACCGGGGACAGGCGCCAAGAGACCCAGTACTTC

v_call: TRBV10-3
clone_size: many
d_call: .
j_call: TRBJ1-1
cdr3_aa: CAITRDLSNTEAFF
cdr3_nt: TGTGCCATCACTCGGGACCTTTCGAACACTGAAGCTTTCTTT

v_call: TRBV12-3/TRBV12-4
clone_size: many
d_call: .
j_call: TRBJ1-6
cdr3_aa: CASSSQGSSYNSPLHF
cdr3_nt: TGTGCCAGCAGTTCGCAGGGGAGCTCCTATAATTCACCCCTCCACTTT

v_call: TRBV3-1
clone_size: .
d_call: .
j_call: TRBJ2-1
cdr3_aa: CASSQTGGGEQFF
cdr3_nt: TGTGCCAGCAGCCAAACTGGAGGGGGTGAGCAGTTCTTC

v_call: TRBV11-3
clone_size: few
d_call: .
j_call: TRBJ2-2
cdr3_aa: CASSLGVQDTGELFF
cdr3_nt: TGTGCCAGCAGCTTAGGGGTACAGGACACCGGGGAGCTGTTTTTT

v_call: TRBV2
clone_size: .
d_call: .
j_call: TRBJ2-3
cdr3_aa: CASSDGEKGTDTQYF
cdr3_nt: TGTGCCAGCAGTGACGGGGAGAAGGGCACAGATACGCAGTATTTT

v_call: TRBV10-3
clone_size: many
d_call: TRBD2
j_call: TRBJ2-2
cdr3_aa: CATSGTSGRAAGELFF
cdr3_nt: TGTGCCACGTCCGGGACTAGCGGGAGGGCCGCCGGGGAGCTGTTTTTT

v_call: TRBV9
clone_size: many
d_call: TRBD2
j_call: TRBJ2-2
cdr3_aa: CASSPRLAGMNTGELFF
cdr3_nt: TGTGCCAGCAGCCCTCGACTAGCGGGTATGAACACCGGGGAGCTGTTTTTT

v_call: TRBV6-5
clone_size: many
d_call: TRBD2
j_call: TRBJ2-1
cdr3_aa: CASSYDWTRVESSYNEQFF
cdr3_nt: TGTGCCAGCAGTTACGATTGGACTAGAGTTGAGAGCTCCTACAATGAGCAGTTCTTC

v_call: TRBV20-1
clone_size: many
d_call: .
j_call: TRBJ2-3
cdr3_aa: CSASGGNTDTQYF
cdr3_nt: TGCAGTGCTAGTGGAGGCAACACAGATACGCAGTATTTT

v_call: TRBV6-1
clone_size: .
d_call: .
j_call: TRBJ2-5
cdr3_aa: CASSRGLWAPQETQYF
cdr3_nt: TGTGCCAGCAGCCGAGGACTGTGGGCCCCCCAAGAGACCCAGTACTTC